These 13 T cell receptor beta chains share one sample of origin, sequenced in a study of Ad26.COV2.S vaccination and SARS-CoV-2 variants. Assay used: immunoSEQ multiplex PCR; TCRdb lists only in-frame clones, some missing. The sample records roughly 320,000 clones, around four fifths being singletons. Treatment noted: around 19 received Ad26.COV2.S at low or high dose, single or two shots; 5 received placebo; per-sample allocation not given. It was on day 63 after the first vaccine or placebo injection that samples were taken. The source was peripheral blood, collected in a trial of Ad26.COV2.S vaccine versus placebo. Receptors were obtained from a person between 18 and 60 years old who received the Ad26.COV2.S COVID-19 vaccine or a placebo.

The chain joins TRBV5-1 to TRBJ1-5; TRBD1 is a possible D gene (6 bases). The germline gives CDR1 SGHRS, CDR2 YFSETQ. The V end was cut by 7 bases, the J end by 0 bases, with 20 bases between. The CDR3 totals 17 residues. CDR3 loop: CASRTRQAEYSNQPQHF. The CDR3 nucleotides are TGCGCCAGCCGAACAAGACAGGCCGAATATAGCAATCAGCCCCAGCATTTT.

The chain employs TRBV6-5 and TRBJ1-6, with no clear D. Per germline, CDR1 MNHEY and CDR2 SVGAGI. This CDR3 is built from 14 residues. Trimming left V 5 bases short and J 10 bases short, with 15 bases between. The CDR3 nucleotides read TGTGCCAGCAGTCCGCCGGGGTTAAACTCACCCCTCCACTTT. Amino acid sequence: CASSPPGLNSPLHF.

This rearrangement joins TRBV5-5 to TRBJ2-1; tentative D call: TRBD2 (5 bases). The germline V gene encodes CDR1 SGHKS and CDR2 YYEKEE (reference sequence). The CDR3 is 15 residues long. Between the trimmed V and J ends, which lost 0 bases and 1 base, there was a span of 8 bases. CDR3 loop: CASSLERESYNEQFF. The CDR3 DNA sequence: TGTGCCAGCAGCTTGGAAAGGGAGTCCTACAATGAGCAGTTCTTC.

This chain joins TRBV7-6 and TRBJ2-1, with unresolved D. In germline, CDR1 is SGHVS, CDR2 FNYEAQ. V lost 1 base to trimming and J lost 2 bases, with 9 bases between them. The CDR3 covers 15 residues. Written as DNA, the CDR3 is TGTGCCAGCAGCTTAGGTCTAGACGCCTACAATGAGCAGTTCTTC. Its translation is CASSLGLDAYNEQFF. Based on the CDR3 plus reference TRBV7-6 and TRBJ2-1, the full variable domain is GAGVSQSPRYKVTKRGQDVALRCDPISGHVSLYWYRQALGQGPEFLTYFNYEAQQDKSGLPNDRFSAERPEGSISTLTIQRTEQRDSAMYRCASSLGLDAYNEQFFGPGTRLTVL.

V is TRBV6-5 and J is TRBJ2-1; D call uncertain. The CDR3 extends over 10 amino acids. Per germline, CDR1 MNHEY and CDR2 SVGAGI. V was cut by 6 bases and J by 9 bases, with 6 bases left in between. The CDR3 bases are TGTGCCAGCAGCGCAACTGAGCAGTTCTTC. This encodes CASSATEQFF.

The gene calls are TRBV6-6 and TRBJ1-1, with no clear D. Germline CDR1 reads MNHNY; CDR2 reads SVGAGI (reference sequence). Trimming cost V 8 bases and J 0 bases, with 4 bases left between them. The CDR3 has 11 amino acids. The CDR3 DNA is TGTGCCAGCCAGCTGAACACTGAAGCTTTCTTT. As protein: CASQLNTEAFF.

The chain has TRBV5-1 and TRBJ1-1; 8 nucleotides align to TRBD1. After removal of 4 bases from V and 3 bases from J, the junction contained 5 bases not matched to a gene. The CDR3 has 14 amino acids. Germline V CDR1 and CDR2: SGHRS, YFSETQ. CDR3 region: CASSGQGGHTEAFF. The CDR3 bases are TGCGCCAGCAGCGGACAGGGAGGACACACTGAAGCTTTCTTT. The whole variable domain, filled in from reference TRBV5-1 and TRBJ1-1, reads KAGVTQTPRYLIKTRGQQVTLSCSPISGHRSVSWYQQTPGQGLQFLFEYFSETQRNKGNFPGRFSGRQFSNSRSEMNVSTLELGDSALYLCASSGQGGHTEAFFGQGTRLTVV.

The rearrangement joins TRBV2 to TRBJ2-5; D might be TRBD1 or TRBD2, each matching 5 bases. Germline loops: CDR1 SNHLY, CDR2 FYNNEI. This CDR3 spans 14 amino acids. Trimming removed 5 bases at V and 2 bases at J, with 12 bases between. CDR3 coding DNA: TGTGCCAGCAGTCGGGGACGGCTACAAGAGACCCAGTACTTC. Encoded protein: CASSRGRLQETQYF.

V and J are TRBV9 and TRBJ2-2; TRBD2 agrees at 8 bases. Losses at the gene ends were 1 base for V and 4 bases for J; bases not matched to a gene: 3. Germline CDR1 reads SGDLS; CDR2 reads YYNGEE. This CDR3 spans 15 amino acids. The CDR3 spells CASSVKAGGTGELFF. DNA of the CDR3: TGTGCCAGCAGCGTAAAGGCGGGGGGCACCGGGGAGCTGTTTTTT. The full variable domain, with the rest looked up from reference TRBV9 and TRBJ2-2, is DSGVTQTPKHLITATGQRVTLRCSPRSGDLSVYWYQQSLDQGLQFLIQYYNGEERAKGNILERFSAQQFPDLHSELNLSSLELGDSALYFCASSVKAGGTGELFFGEGSRLTVL.

This clone was counted a single time. The rearrangement links TRBV6-4 to TRBJ2-6, with no clear D. Germline V gives CDR1 MRHNA, CDR2 SNTAGT. With 5 bases removed from V and 1 base from J, the gap between germline ends came to 12 bases. The CDR3 is 16 residues long. The CDR3 reads CASSPSAPSGANVLTF. CDR3 coding DNA: TGTGCCAGCAGTCCCTCTGCCCCTTCTGGGGCCAACGTCCTGACTTTC.

The chain couples TRBV6-1 to TRBJ2-2; no clear D. V was cut by 3 bases and J by 5 bases, with 4 bases left in between. The CDR3 has 12 residues. CDR1 is MNHNS and CDR2 is SASEGT in the germline V gene. This chain's CDR3 is CASSEHTGELFF. CDR3 nucleotides: TGTGCCAGCAGTGAGCATACCGGGGAGCTGTTTTTT.

This clone was counted a single time. This chain links TRBV11-2 with TRBJ1-2, with 9 bases lining up with TRBD1. The J segment lost 1 base and the V segment lost 1 base, leaving 10 bases of the junction unmatched. Germline V lookup: CDR1 SGHAT, CDR2 FQNNGV. This CDR3 is 18 amino acids long. CDR3 sequence: CASSLVAGQGVFNYGYTF. CDR3 sequence (DNA): TGTGCCAGCAGCTTAGTCGCGGGACAGGGAGTTTTTAACTATGGCTACACCTTC.

The CDR3 DNA sequence: TGTGCCAGCAGACGCGGATTCCAGCAGTTCTTC. Its protein product is CASRRGFQQFF. J is TRBJ2-1 and V is TRBV28; D call uncertain. The V and J ends lost 6 bases and 11 bases respectively, with 11 bases between them. The CDR3 runs 11 residues. From germline, CDR1 is MDHEN and CDR2 SYDVKM.